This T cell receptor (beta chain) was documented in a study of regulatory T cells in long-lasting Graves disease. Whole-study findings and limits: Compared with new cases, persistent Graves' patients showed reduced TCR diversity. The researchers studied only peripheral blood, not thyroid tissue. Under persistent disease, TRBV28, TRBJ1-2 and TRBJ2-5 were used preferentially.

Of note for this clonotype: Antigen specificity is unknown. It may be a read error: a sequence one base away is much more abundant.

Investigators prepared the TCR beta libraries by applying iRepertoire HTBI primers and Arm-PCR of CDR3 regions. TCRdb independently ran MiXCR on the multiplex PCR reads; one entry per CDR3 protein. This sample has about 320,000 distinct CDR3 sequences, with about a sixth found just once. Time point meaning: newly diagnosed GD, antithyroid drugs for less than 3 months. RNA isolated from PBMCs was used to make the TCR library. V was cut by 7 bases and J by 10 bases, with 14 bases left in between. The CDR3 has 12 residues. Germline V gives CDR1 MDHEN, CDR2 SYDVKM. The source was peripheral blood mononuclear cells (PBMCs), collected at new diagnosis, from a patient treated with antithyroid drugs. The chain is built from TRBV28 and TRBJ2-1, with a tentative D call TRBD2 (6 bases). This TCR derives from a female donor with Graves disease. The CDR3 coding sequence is TGTGCCAGCACCACGGGGGTCTACGAGCAGTTCTTC. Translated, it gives CASTTGVYEQFF.